This record looks at one TCR beta chain sequence and its context. The data were obtained in a study of control samples from healthy donors and cancer patients. The CDR3 covers 16 residues. V gave up 5 bases and J gave up 5 bases; unmatched junction bases: 9. In germline, CDR1 is SEHNR, CDR2 FQNEAQ (reference sequence). Data came from immunoSEQ multiplex PCR; TCRdb stores just in-frame clones and leaves some out. The repertoire holds about 120,000 clones, with 80% to 95% as singletons. The TCR was taken from a man aged 18 to 29 in good health. Sequenced: blood. The chain carries TRBV7-9 and TRBJ2-2, with 9 positions matching TRBD2. CDR3 nucleotides: TGTGCCAGCAGCAGAATCAGGGCGGGGGGGACCGGGGAGCTGTTTTTT. Encoded protein: CASSRIRAGGTGELFF. The full variable domain, in which reference TRBV7-9 and TRBJ2-2 provide the parts outside the CDR3, is DTGVSQNPRHKITKRGQNVTFRCDPISEHNRLYWYRQTLGQGPEFLTYFQNEAQLEKSRLLSDRFSAERPKGSFSTLEIQRTEQGDSAMYLCASSRIRAGGTGELFFGEGSRLTVL.